The T cell receptor (beta chain) described here comes from a study of blood T cells in healthy people across ages. The authors ran a second PCR of about 7 to 12 cycles using a sample-barcoded 5' primer and a J-beta primer mix. Each CDR3 protein is one row after TCRdb ran MiXCR on the 5' RACE reads. The sample includes hundreds of thousands of distinct CDR3 sequences, about 53% of them seen just once. The germline V and J ends were trimmed by 3 bases and 5 bases, with 20 bases remaining between them. This CDR3 is built from 16 residues. The V gene's germline CDR1 is SGDLS and CDR2 YYNGEE. The chain employs TRBV9 and TRBJ2-5; the D gene could be TRBD1 or TRBD2 (5 bases each). The sequenced sample was blood. This receptor was obtained from an elderly man in good health. DNA for the CDR3: TGTGCCAGCAGCGAATCCGGGACCCTTCAAGGGGAGACCCAGTACTTC. Its translation is CASSESGTLQGETQYF.